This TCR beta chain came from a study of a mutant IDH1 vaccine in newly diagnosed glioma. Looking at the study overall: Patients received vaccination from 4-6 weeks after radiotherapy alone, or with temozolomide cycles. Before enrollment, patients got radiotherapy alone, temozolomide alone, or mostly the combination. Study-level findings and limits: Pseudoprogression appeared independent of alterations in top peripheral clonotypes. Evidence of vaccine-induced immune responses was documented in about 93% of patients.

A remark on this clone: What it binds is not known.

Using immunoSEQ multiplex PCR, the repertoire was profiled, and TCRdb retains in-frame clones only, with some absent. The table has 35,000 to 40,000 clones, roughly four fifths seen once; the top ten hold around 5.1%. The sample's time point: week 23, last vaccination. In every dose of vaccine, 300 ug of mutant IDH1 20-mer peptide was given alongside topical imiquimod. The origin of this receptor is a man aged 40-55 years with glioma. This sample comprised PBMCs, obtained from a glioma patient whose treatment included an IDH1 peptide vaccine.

The CDR3: CASSLDLGVNTGELFF. CDR3 DNA: TGTGCCAGCAGCTTAGATCTTGGGGTGAACACCGGGGAGCTGTTTTTT. This chain connects TRBV11-3 to TRBJ2-2, with no clear D. V was trimmed by 0 bases and J by 1 base, leaving 9 bases between them. CDR3 length: 16 residues. Germline V gene lookup returns CDR1 SGHNT and CDR2 YENEEA.